This T cell receptor (beta chain) came from a study of siplizumab effects on memory and regulatory T cells. The study, taken as a whole, reports: Sequences below about 10^-5 frequency were poorly captured. As a result, only a minor fraction of alloreactive clones mapped to unstimulated subsets. Siplizumab significantly lowered the alloreactive sequences that could be traced to unstimulated CD4+ memory cells. A mean of approximately 70% of mappable alloreactive CD4+ clones were Treg-derived with siplizumab, compared with 25% to 30% in controls. Naive T cell populations appeared to exhibit greater diversity than memory cells and appeared to be major alloresponse contributors.

Measured with immunoSEQ multiplex PCR; TCRdb has only the in-frame clones, and not every one. The table lists some 14,000 clones, around 40% of them singletons. The mixed lymphocyte reaction cells were cocultured at 37°C for less than 7 days. Germline V CDR1 and CDR2: SGHRS, YFSETQ. The CDR3 length is 15 residues. V dropped 4 bases and J dropped 1 base, with 13 bases sitting between them. By sample fraction, this clone is medium-sized. As yet, its antigen is unknown. The sequenced sample was CFSE-low (dividing) CD4+ T cells sorted from an allogeneic mixed lymphocyte reaction. This TCR was sampled from a human donor in good health; the cells came from an allogeneic mixed lymphocyte reaction. Some clones in this sample may be carry-over from other donors' samples. The chain employs TRBV5-1 and TRBJ2-3, with D perhaps matching TRBD2 (6 bases). CDR3 nucleotides: TGCGCCAGCAGCGGAGGCGGGATCGGCACAGATACGCAGTATTTT. This sequence encodes CASSGGGIGTDTQYF.